The rows below give T cell receptor beta chains drawn from one sample of a study of T cell responses to AZD1222 COVID-19 vaccine. Sequenced by immunoSEQ multiplex PCR; TCRdb stores in-frame clones only, minus some. In the table there are 150,000 to 200,000 clones, approximately 93% of which are singletons. Material: peripheral blood, obtained on day 0 of AZD1222 vaccination. All receptors come from an adult in good health. The CDR3 runs from the conserved cysteine through the conserved F or W. The D gene is left open where the match is weak. Size tells how often a clone was seen (once, few, many) or the class of an expanded clone, and some rows leave it out.

D gene: NA
J gene: TRBJ1-1
V gene: TRBV5-1
clone size: NA
CDR3 protein: CASSSQGGFVTEAFF
CDR3 DNA: TGCGCCAGCAGCTCCCAGGGAGGGTTTGTCACTGAAGCTTTCTTT

D gene: TRBD1
J gene: TRBJ1-2
V gene: TRBV29-1
clone size: once
CDR3 protein: CSVGRSGTGVGGYTF
CDR3 DNA: TGCAGCGTTGGACGCTCCGGGACAGGGGTTGGTGGCTACACCTTC

D gene: TRBD1
J gene: TRBJ2-5
V gene: TRBV11-2
clone size: NA
CDR3 protein: CASSSLFPQGEEETQYF
CDR3 DNA: TGTGCCAGCAGCTCCCTTTTTCCCCAGGGGGAAGAAGAGACCCAGTACTTC

D gene: TRBD1
J gene: TRBJ1-2
V gene: TRBV5-1
clone size: NA
CDR3 protein: CATSGGDYGYTF
CDR3 DNA: TGCGCCACCTCAGGGGGGGACTATGGCTACACCTTC

D gene: TRBD1
J gene: TRBJ1-2
V gene: TRBV2
clone size: NA
CDR3 protein: CASRRQGNNYGYTF
CDR3 DNA: TGTGCCAGCAGACGACAGGGAAATAACTATGGCTACACCTTC

D gene: NA
J gene: TRBJ1-2
V gene: TRBV15
clone size: once
CDR3 protein: CATSVLRGSEYGYTF
CDR3 DNA: TGTGCCACCAGCGTTCTAAGGGGAAGCGAGTATGGCTACACCTTC

D gene: NA
J gene: TRBJ2-7
V gene: TRBV6-5
clone size: NA
CDR3 protein: CASSYTRVGEQYF
CDR3 DNA: TGTGCCAGCAGTTATACCAGGGTGGGCGAGCAGTACTTC

D gene: NA
J gene: TRBJ2-1
V gene: TRBV30
clone size: NA
CDR3 protein: CAWYHRDFSYNEQFF
CDR3 DNA: TGTGCCTGGTACCACAGGGACTTTTCCTACAATGAGCAGTTCTTC

D gene: NA
J gene: TRBJ1-6
V gene: TRBV6-5
clone size: NA
CDR3 protein: CASSYNTGWDSPLHF
CDR3 DNA: TGTGCCAGCAGTTACAATACAGGGTGGGATTCACCCCTCCACTTT

D gene: NA
J gene: TRBJ1-2
V gene: TRBV6-1
clone size: NA
CDR3 protein: CASSEYFASYGYTF
CDR3 DNA: TGTGCCAGCAGTGAATATTTTGCTAGCTATGGCTACACCTTC

D gene: NA
J gene: TRBJ1-1
V gene: TRBV6-2/TRBV6-3
clone size: NA
CDR3 protein: CASSFGTEAFF
CDR3 DNA: TGTGCCAGCAGCTTCGGGACTGAAGCTTTCTTT

D gene: NA
J gene: TRBJ2-3
V gene: TRBV6-4
clone size: NA
CDR3 protein: CASSKTTQADTQYF
CDR3 DNA: TGTGCCAGCAGTAAGACTACGCAGGCAGATACGCAGTATTTT

D gene: TRBD2
J gene: TRBJ2-5
V gene: TRBV20-1
clone size: NA
CDR3 protein: CSASFGGETQYF
CDR3 DNA: TGCAGTGCTAGTTTCGGGGGGGAGACCCAGTACTTC

D gene: TRBD1
J gene: TRBJ1-1
V gene: TRBV25-1
clone size: once
CDR3 protein: CASRGTGDHTEAFF
CDR3 DNA: TGTGCCAGTCGAGGGACAGGGGACCACACTGAAGCTTTCTTT

D gene: NA
J gene: TRBJ1-1
V gene: TRBV14
clone size: NA
CDR3 protein: CASSPLGRTANTEAFF
CDR3 DNA: TGTGCCAGCAGCCCCCTTGGAAGGACGGCGAACACTGAAGCTTTCTTT

D gene: NA
J gene: TRBJ2-7
V gene: TRBV19
clone size: NA
CDR3 protein: CASTGDATYEQYF
CDR3 DNA: TGTGCCAGTACGGGGGACGCCACCTACGAGCAGTACTTC

D gene: NA
J gene: TRBJ2-7
V gene: TRBV4-1
clone size: NA
CDR3 protein: CASSQEPAYEQYF
CDR3 DNA: TGCGCCAGCAGCCAAGAGCCGGCCTACGAGCAGTACTTC

D gene: TRBD1
J gene: TRBJ1-4
V gene: TRBV27
clone size: NA
CDR3 protein: CASSRHRGSNEKLFF
CDR3 DNA: TGTGCCAGCAGCCGTCACAGGGGGTCTAATGAAAAACTGTTTTTT

D gene: TRBD2
J gene: TRBJ2-3
V gene: TRBV5-1
clone size: NA
CDR3 protein: CASSYSLSGRATDTQYF
CDR3 DNA: TGCGCCAGCAGCTACTCCCTTAGCGGGAGGGCCACAGATACGCAGTATTTT

D gene: NA
J gene: TRBJ1-6
V gene: TRBV5-1
clone size: NA
CDR3 protein: CASSLAASSYNSPLHF
CDR3 DNA: TGCGCCAGCAGCTTAGCGGCCAGCTCCTATAATTCACCCCTCCACTTT

D gene: NA
J gene: TRBJ1-3
V gene: TRBV30
clone size: NA
CDR3 protein: CAWSWAGSSGNTIYF
CDR3 DNA: TGTGCCTGGAGTTGGGCAGGTAGCTCTGGAAACACCATATATTTT

D gene: NA
J gene: TRBJ2-1
V gene: TRBV10-1
clone size: NA
CDR3 protein: CASSESRWGGRDEQFF
CDR3 DNA: TGCGCCAGCAGTGAGTCGAGGTGGGGAGGCCGCGATGAGCAGTTCTTC

D gene: NA
J gene: TRBJ2-1
V gene: TRBV18
clone size: NA
CDR3 protein: CASSPAFGGGPGEQFF
CDR3 DNA: TGTGCCAGCTCACCAGCATTTGGAGGGGGCCCTGGGGAGCAGTTCTTC

D gene: NA
J gene: TRBJ2-1
V gene: TRBV19
clone size: once
CDR3 protein: CASSIRAGKNYNEQFF
CDR3 DNA: TGTGCCAGTAGTATACGGGCGGGTAAAAATTACAATGAGCAGTTCTTC

D gene: TRBD1
J gene: TRBJ1-2
V gene: TRBV6-5
clone size: NA
CDR3 protein: CASSNRGLGYGYTF
CDR3 DNA: TGTGCCAGCAGTAACAGGGGGCTTGGCTATGGCTACACCTTC

D gene: TRBD1
J gene: TRBJ1-2
V gene: TRBV7-9
clone size: NA
CDR3 protein: CASSPIPGGDGYTF
CDR3 DNA: TGTGCCAGCAGCCCAATTCCAGGGGGCGATGGCTACACCTTC

D gene: TRBD1
J gene: TRBJ1-2
V gene: TRBV5-1
clone size: NA
CDR3 protein: CASSRQGGVANYGYTF
CDR3 DNA: TGCGCCAGCAGCAGACAGGGTGGCGTAGCTAACTATGGCTACACCTTC

D gene: NA
J gene: TRBJ1-3
V gene: TRBV6-5
clone size: once
CDR3 protein: CATLPDAYSGNTIYF
CDR3 DNA: TGTGCCACCCTTCCGGACGCTTACTCTGGAAACACCATATATTTT

D gene: NA
J gene: TRBJ1-1
V gene: TRBV18
clone size: NA
CDR3 protein: CASLRGGTPPNTEAFF
CDR3 DNA: TGTGCCAGCCTGAGGGGTGGGACCCCCCCGAACACTGAAGCTTTCTTT

D gene: NA
J gene: TRBJ2-7
V gene: TRBV6-1
clone size: NA
CDR3 protein: CASSESGQPMDEQYF
CDR3 DNA: TGTGCCAGCAGTGAAAGCGGACAGCCTATGGACGAGCAGTACTTC

D gene: NA
J gene: TRBJ2-5
V gene: TRBV7-9
clone size: once
CDR3 protein: CASSQSGQETQYF
CDR3 DNA: TGTGCCAGCAGCCAGAGTGGGCAAGAGACCCAGTACTTC

D gene: NA
J gene: TRBJ1-1
V gene: TRBV6-5
clone size: NA
CDR3 protein: CASTDMISRGTEAFF
CDR3 DNA: TGTGCCAGCACCGACATGATATCTCGCGGCACTGAAGCTTTCTTT

D gene: TRBD1
J gene: TRBJ1-2
V gene: TRBV18
clone size: NA
CDR3 protein: CASSRDRNYGYTF
CDR3 DNA: TGTGCCAGCTCACGGGACAGAAACTATGGCTACACCTTC

D gene: NA
J gene: TRBJ1-6
V gene: TRBV12-3/TRBV12-4
clone size: NA
CDR3 protein: CASSSSLNSPLHF
CDR3 DNA: TGTGCCAGCAGTTCGTCGTTGAATTCACCCCTCCACTTT

D gene: NA
J gene: TRBJ1-6
V gene: TRBV27
clone size: NA
CDR3 protein: CASKTAGPLHF
CDR3 DNA: TGTGCCAGCAAAACGGCCGGACCCCTCCACTTT

D gene: TRBD2
J gene: TRBJ2-1
V gene: TRBV4-1
clone size: NA
CDR3 protein: CASSQDSSGGRNEQFF
CDR3 DNA: TGCGCCAGCAGCCAAGACTCTAGCGGGGGTCGGAATGAGCAGTTCTTC

D gene: NA
J gene: TRBJ2-2
V gene: TRBV18
clone size: few
CDR3 protein: CASSPEVNTGELFF
CDR3 DNA: TGTGCCAGCTCACCGGAAGTGAACACCGGGGAGCTGTTTTTT

D gene: NA
J gene: TRBJ1-2
V gene: TRBV27
clone size: NA
CDR3 protein: CASSSPGRSFGYTF
CDR3 DNA: TGTGCCAGCAGTTCTCCGGGACGCAGCTTCGGCTACACCTTC

D gene: TRBD2
J gene: TRBJ2-1
V gene: TRBV29-1
clone size: NA
CDR3 protein: CSTVRAGGYNEQFF
CDR3 DNA: TGCAGCACGGTTAGGGCGGGAGGGTACAATGAGCAGTTCTTC

D gene: NA
J gene: TRBJ1-3
V gene: TRBV15
clone size: NA
CDR3 protein: CATSSGTSGNTIYF
CDR3 DNA: TGTGCCACCAGCTCTGGGACCTCTGGAAACACCATATATTTT

D gene: NA
J gene: TRBJ2-7
V gene: TRBV3-1/TRBV3-2
clone size: NA
CDR3 protein: CASSIRGWESEQYF
CDR3 DNA: TGTGCCAGCAGCATCCGGGGATGGGAAAGCGAGCAGTACTTC

D gene: TRBD1
J gene: TRBJ1-2
V gene: TRBV6-5
clone size: NA
CDR3 protein: CASRTWTGGYYGYTF
CDR3 DNA: TGTGCCAGCAGAACGTGGACAGGGGGTTACTATGGCTACACCTTC

D gene: NA
J gene: TRBJ1-1
V gene: TRBV5-1
clone size: NA
CDR3 protein: CASSLNMGRTEAFF
CDR3 DNA: TGCGCCAGCAGCTTGAATATGGGCCGCACTGAAGCTTTCTTT

D gene: NA
J gene: TRBJ2-4
V gene: TRBV13
clone size: NA
CDR3 protein: CASSLNGGVAKNIQYF
CDR3 DNA: TGTGCCAGCAGCTTAAACGGGGGAGTAGCCAAAAACATTCAGTACTTC

D gene: NA
J gene: TRBJ1-3
V gene: TRBV15
clone size: NA
CDR3 protein: CATSNPGDLVRGNTIYF
CDR3 DNA: TGTGCCACCAGCAATCCAGGTGACCTGGTGCGGGGAAACACCATATATTTT

D gene: NA
J gene: TRBJ2-3
V gene: TRBV5-1
clone size: NA
CDR3 protein: CASSLGQAGITDTQYF
CDR3 DNA: TGCGCCAGCAGCTTGGGCCAGGCCGGGATCACAGATACGCAGTATTTT